This is a list of T cell receptor beta chains from one sample in a study of blood T cell repertoires in COVID-19. Generated by immunoSEQ multiplex PCR, the TCRdb table keeps only in-frame clones and is missing some. The data show approximately 290,000 clones, 84% seen once. The source material was peripheral blood. The receptors stem from a person aged 70 to 85 with COVID-19, enrolled during active disease. Both conserved end residues are part of each CDR3. The D gene is left open where the match is weak. For some rows the clone size is stated as once, few or many, or as a class when expanded; others skip it.

d_gene	abundance	v_gene	j_gene	CDR3aa	CDR3nt
TRBD2	once	TRBV4-3	TRBJ2-1	CASSQRLAGWDEQFF	TGCGCCAGCAGCCAACGACTAGCCGGGTGGGATGAGCAGTTCTTC
TRBD1	NA	TRBV30	TRBJ1-2	CAWSVQGTGFGYTF	TGTGCCTGGAGTGTACAAGGGACAGGTTTCGGCTACACCTTC
NA	NA	TRBV28	TRBJ2-7	CASSPPGQRKQYF	TGTGCCAGCAGTCCCCCAGGACAGAGGAAGCAGTACTTC
NA	NA	TRBV6-5	TRBJ1-5	CASVKQGGNQPQHF	TGTGCCAGCGTAAAACAGGGCGGCAATCAGCCCCAGCATTTT
NA	NA	TRBV7-9	TRBJ2-3	CASSKGGLDTQYF	TGTGCCAGCAGCAAAGGCGGACTAGATACGCAGTATTTT
NA	NA	TRBV7-9	TRBJ1-4	CASSLRVDEKLFF	TGTGCCAGCAGCTTACGGGTCGATGAAAAACTGTTTTTT
NA	NA	TRBV11-1	TRBJ1-1	CASSREGGTEAFF	TGTGCCAGCAGCCGGGAAGGGGGAACTGAAGCTTTCTTT
NA	NA	TRBV7-9	TRBJ2-2	CASSPTPTANTGELFF	TGTGCCAGCAGCCCCACACCAACCGCGAACACCGGGGAGCTGTTTTTT
NA	once	TRBV20-1	TRBJ2-7	CSAVWGQEQYF	TGCAGTGCTGTCTGGGGACAAGAGCAGTACTTC
NA	NA	TRBV5-1	TRBJ2-5	CASSLAASRETQYF	TGCGCCAGCAGCTTGGCAGCCTCGAGGGAGACCCAGTACTTC
NA	once	TRBV11-3	TRBJ2-1	CASSSSGYNEQFF	TGTGCCAGCAGCTCGAGCGGTTACAATGAGCAGTTCTTC
NA	NA	TRBV9	TRBJ1-2	CASSVGNRVGGYTF	TGTGCCAGCAGCGTAGGGAACAGGGTGGGCGGCTACACCTTC
NA	NA	TRBV2	TRBJ2-7	CASSTSTYEQYF	NA
NA	NA	TRBV19	TRBJ1-5	CASSIGTQNQPQHF	TGTGCCAGTAGTATCGGGACACAGAATCAGCCCCAGCATTTT
NA	NA	TRBV3-1/TRBV3-2	TRBJ2-5	CASTRASEWWETQYF	TGTGCCAGCACCCGCGCAAGCGAGTGGTGGGAGACCCAGTACTTC
NA	once	TRBV27	TRBJ1-6	CASSPRGSNSPLHF	TGTGCCAGCAGTCCCCGGGGTTCGAATTCACCCCTCCACTTT
NA	NA	TRBV18	TRBJ1-2	CASSPLRLTNYGYTF	TGTGCCAGCTCACCGCTCAGATTAACTAACTATGGCTACACCTTC
TRBD1	NA	TRBV6-6	TRBJ2-2	CASRGTGTTGELFF	TGTGCCAGCAGAGGGACAGGAACCACCGGGGAGCTGTTTTTT
NA	NA	TRBV7-2	TRBJ1-2	CASSDRTGGHGYTF	TGTGCCAGCAGCGACCGAACGGGGGGCCATGGCTACACCTTC
NA	few	TRBV15	TRBJ1-1	CATSGPNTEAFF	TGTGCCACCAGCGGCCCGAACACTGAAGCTTTCTTT
NA	NA	TRBV13	TRBJ2-7	CASSSEHYEQYF	TGTGCCAGCAGCTCTGAACACTACGAGCAGTACTTC
NA	NA	TRBV28	TRBJ1-2	CASSLVGSEPNYGYTF	TGTGCCAGCAGTTTAGTCGGGTCGGAGCCTAACTATGGCTACACCTTC
TRBD1	NA	TRBV5-5	TRBJ1-3	CASSPSGTGLGNTIYF	TGTGCCAGCAGCCCATCGGGGACAGGGTTAGGGAACACCATATATTTT
NA	NA	TRBV11-3	TRBJ2-2	CASSYSSSGELFF	TGTGCCAGCAGCTATTCTAGTTCCGGGGAGCTGTTTTTT
NA	NA	TRBV5-8	TRBJ2-5	CASSLQYETQYF	TGTGCCAGCAGCTTGCAGTATGAGACCCAGTACTTC
NA	once	TRBV5-1	TRBJ2-7	CASSLQGGPYEQYF	TGCGCCAGCAGCTTGCAGGGTGGTCCCTACGAGCAGTACTTC
NA	NA	TRBV30	TRBJ1-2	CAWSVITGLSYTF	TGTGCCTGGAGTGTCATTACCGGTTTGAGCTACACCTTC
NA	NA	TRBV11-3	TRBJ2-7	CASSSGETYEQYF	TGTGCCAGCAGCTCCGGGGAAACCTACGAGCAGTACTTC
NA	many	TRBV28	TRBJ1-5	CASRKEEPQHF	TGTGCCAGCAGGAAAGAGGAGCCCCAGCATTTT
NA	many	TRBV4-1	TRBJ2-3	CASTRQARGTDTQYF	TGCGCCAGCACCCGACAGGCCCGGGGCACAGATACGCAGTATTTT
TRBD2	NA	TRBV18	TRBJ2-3	CASSPGLAPDTQYF	TGTGCCAGCTCACCCGGACTAGCCCCAGATACGCAGTATTTT
NA	NA	TRBV20-1	TRBJ1-1	CSTYLGTEAFF	TGCAGTACATATCTTGGCACTGAAGCTTTCTTT
TRBD2	NA	TRBV7-2	TRBJ2-5	CASSRSGRARETQYF	TGTGCCAGCAGCCGGTCGGGGAGGGCCCGGGAGACCCAGTACTTC
TRBD1	NA	TRBV4-1	TRBJ2-3	CASSQDLNGRTGYF	TGCGCCAGCAGCCAAGATCTCAACGGACGGACAGGGTATTTT
TRBD2	NA	TRBV9	TRBJ2-1	CASSVARTSTYNEQFF	TGTGCCAGCAGCGTCGCCCGGACTAGCACTTACAATGAGCAGTTCTTC
TRBD1	NA	TRBV27	TRBJ2-1	CASADRGSRNEQFF	TGTGCCAGCGCGGACAGGGGTTCTCGCAATGAGCAGTTCTTC
TRBD2	NA	TRBV14	TRBJ2-1	CASSLLAGGPYNEQFF	TGTGCCAGCAGCCTCTTAGCGGGAGGGCCCTACAATGAGCAGTTCTTC
NA	NA	TRBV30	TRBJ2-3	CAGTYSTDTQYF	TGTGCCGGGACCTACTCCACAGATACGCAGTATTTT
TRBD1	NA	TRBV19	TRBJ1-1	CATKPGGTEAFF	TGTGCCACCAAACCAGGGGGCACTGAAGCTTTCTTT
NA	NA	TRBV7-7	TRBJ1-1	CASSLSGNTEAFF	TGTGCCAGCAGCTTATCCGGGAACACTGAAGCTTTCTTT
NA	NA	TRBV28	TRBJ2-3	CASSFGGGTDTQYF	TGTGCCAGCAGTTTTGGGGGCGGCACAGATACGCAGTATTTT
NA	NA	TRBV11-3	TRBJ1-6	CASSLGRVNSPLHF	TGTGCCAGCAGCTTGGGCAGGGTTAATTCACCCCTCCACTTT
NA	once	TRBV19	TRBJ2-2	CASAAYGGPGELFF	TGTGCCAGTGCTGCGTACGGGGGGCCCGGGGAGCTGTTTTTT
TRBD2	NA	TRBV11-3	TRBJ2-1	CASSLGTSGDDEQFF	TGTGCCAGCAGCTTAGGGACTAGCGGGGACGATGAGCAGTTCTTC
TRBD1	once	TRBV5-6	TRBJ2-7	CASSVPGGSLEQYF	TGTGCCAGCAGCGTTCCAGGGGGTTCCTTAGAGCAGTACTTC
NA	NA	TRBV15	TRBJ2-2	CATSRDRTGELFF	TGTGCCACCAGCAGAGATCGCACCGGGGAGCTGTTTTTT